This TCR beta chain was sequenced in a study of identical twins. TCRdb reanalysed the 5' RACE reads using MiXCR and keeps one entry per CDR3 protein. The sample yields 1,800,000 or so distinct CDR3 sequences, roughly a third seen once. J gave up 11 bases and V 4 bases, and 19 bases lay outside the gene matches. This CDR3 is 16 amino acids long. The germline V gene encodes CDR1 MGHDK and CDR2 SYGVNS. This chain links TRBV25-1 with TRBJ2-5; TRBD1 aligns across 7 bases. Sequences were obtained from cord blood. This receptor was identified in a newborn girl in good health. The CDR3 spells CASSVQGVYPYNEQYF. The CDR3 DNA is TGTGCCAGCAGTGTGCAGGGGGTGTACCCATACAATGAGCAGTACTTC.